These 22 T cell receptor beta chains share one sample of origin, sequenced in a study of blood T cells in healthy people across ages. Next came a second PCR, run for about 6 to 12 cycles, which used a sample-barcoded 5' primer along with a J-beta primer mix. TCRdb reprocessed the 5' RACE reads with MiXCR, giving one entry per CDR3 protein. The sample lists about 800,000 distinct CDR3 sequences, 58% seen once, with approximately 21% in the top ten. Sequencing used blood. The receptors derive from a man aged 30 to 39 in good health.

This clonotype was detected only a few times. The chain has TRBV4-1 and TRBJ2-3; D tentatively fits TRBD1 or TRBD2 (5 bases each). Germline loops: CDR1 MGHRA, CDR2 YSYEKL. The V and J ends lost 5 bases and 10 bases respectively, with 13 bases between them. The CDR3 covers 12 residues. The CDR3: CASSGTLKAQYF. In DNA, the CDR3 is TGCGCCAGCAGCGGGACCCTCAAAGCGCAGTATTTT.

J is TRBJ2-1 and V is TRBV4-3; D might be TRBD1 or TRBD2, each matching 6 bases. Looked up from germline, CDR1 is LGHNA and CDR2 is YSLEER. The CDR3 sequence is 16 residues long. Trimming shortened V by 1 base and J by 2 bases, and 12 bases separated the two germline ends. The CDR3 sequence: CASSQAEGGAYNEQFF. The CDR3, as DNA: TGCGCCAGCAGCCAAGCTGAGGGGGGCGCCTACAATGAGCAGTTCTTC.

The chain combines TRBV3-1 with TRBJ2-7, with a weak D call TRBD2 (5 bases). The CDR3 is 15 residues long. V lost 1 base and J lost 3, with 13 bases in between. Germline CDR1 is LGHDT and CDR2 is YNNKEL (reference sequence). CDR3 loop: CASSQGSATIYEQYF. The CDR3 coding sequence is TGTGCCAGCAGCCAAGGTAGCGCGACTATCTACGAGCAGTACTTC.

This clonotype was counted between two and nine times. The chain employs TRBV20-1 and TRBJ2-7; the match to TRBD2 covers 9 bases. The V gene's germline CDR1 is DFQATT and CDR2 SNEGSKA (reference sequence). V lost 5 bases and J lost 6; bases outside the gene matches: 11. This CDR3 region has 14 residues. The CDR3 sequence: CSAGIAGASGEQYF. The CDR3 coding sequence is TGCAGTGCTGGGATAGCGGGGGCCTCGGGCGAGCAGTACTTC.

The J gene is TRBJ2-5, the V gene TRBV11-2; unclear D gene. The germline V gene has CDR1 SGHAT and CDR2 FQNNGV. V shed 1 base and J shed 11 bases, with 8 bases lying between them. The CDR3 runs to 11 residues. The CDR3 DNA reads as TGTGCCAGCAGCTTAGCGGTTAAGCAGTACTTC. This encodes CASSLAVKQYF.

The J gene is TRBJ2-2, the V gene TRBV28; D may be TRBD2 (5 bases). The CDR3 consists of 15 residues. Germline V gives CDR1 MDHEN, CDR2 SYDVKM. V was cut by 6 bases and J by 2 bases, with 13 bases left in between. CDR3 loop: CASRPWGENTGELFF. CDR3 nucleotide sequence: TGTGCCAGCAGGCCTTGGGGAGAAAACACCGGGGAGCTGTTTTTT. The full variable domain, in which reference TRBV28 and TRBJ2-2 provide the parts outside the CDR3, is DVKVTQSSRYLVKRTGEKVFLECVQDMDHENMFWYRQDPGLGLRLIYFSYDVKMKEKGDIPEGYSVSREKKERFSLILESASTNQTSMYLCASRPWGENTGELFFGEGSRLTVL.

The chain carries TRBV4-3 and TRBJ2-3; D possibly uses TRBD1 or TRBD2 (5 bases each). The ends were cut back, 0 bases at V and 4 bases at J, with 14 bases in the middle. Germline assignment: CDR1 LGHNA and CDR2 YSLEER. This CDR3 is 16 amino acids long. CDR3 protein: CASSQDRVLEADTQYF. CDR3 nucleotide sequence: TGCGCCAGCAGCCAAGACAGGGTCCTGGAGGCAGATACGCAGTATTTT.

The J gene is TRBJ2-1, the V gene TRBV29-1, with TRBD1 identical over 9 bases. The ends lost 7 bases at V and 4 bases at J; junction bases unmatched: 5. Per germline, CDR1 SQVTM and CDR2 ANQGSEA. The CDR3 runs 13 residues. The CDR3 sequence is CSAGDRAYNEQFF. The DNA for the CDR3 is TGCAGCGCTGGGGACAGGGCATACAATGAGCAGTTCTTC.

This sequence joins TRBV27 and TRBJ2-7; the D call may be TRBD1 or TRBD2 (5 bases each). Trimming stripped 3 bases from V and 0 bases from J, with 12 bases between. CDR1 and CDR2 from the germline V gene are MNHEY and SMNVEV (reference sequence). The CDR3 consists of 15 residues. CDR3 nucleotide sequence: TGTGCCAGCAGTTTGGAATGGGGGAGCTCCTACGAGCAGTACTTC. The encoded protein is CASSLEWGSSYEQYF.

The genes are TRBV12-3 or TRBV12-4 and TRBJ2-5; D may be TRBD2 (5 bases). The CDR3 totals 15 residues. Trimming left V 1 base short and J 11 bases short, with 20 bases between. The CDR3 DNA sequence: TGTGCCAGCAGTTTAGACGGTTTGGGAGATAATGAGCAGTACTTC. Translation gives CASSLDGLGDNEQYF.

J is TRBJ1-1 and V is TRBV20-1; D gene ambiguous. Per germline, CDR1 DFQATT and CDR2 SNEGSKA (reference sequence). The CDR3 has 12 residues. The V end was cut by 3 bases, the J end by 1 base, with 6 bases between. CDR3 sequence (DNA): TGCAGTGCTAGTTTTGGGAACACTGAAGCTTTCTTT. It specifies CSASFGNTEAFF.

This chain uses TRBV28 with TRBJ2-4; D not resolved. Germline V lookup: CDR1 MDHEN, CDR2 SYDVKM. V was trimmed by 3 bases and J by 0 bases, leaving 3 bases between them. The CDR3 runs 13 residues. In DNA, the CDR3 is TGTGCCAGCAGTTTGATAGCCAAAAACATTCAGTACTTC. Its protein is CASSLIAKNIQYF.

This rearrangement joins TRBV29-1 to TRBJ2-3; TRBD1 matches at 9 bases. In germline, CDR1 is SQVTM, CDR2 ANQGSEA. The CDR3 extends over 14 amino acids. Germline trimming cut 1 base from V and 4 bases from J; bases unmatched to any gene: 3. The CDR3 region is CSVEVRQGADTQYF. CDR3 DNA sequence: TGCAGCGTTGAAGTCCGACAGGGGGCAGATACGCAGTATTTT.

The V call is TRBV20-1, the J call TRBJ2-1, with 8 bases aligning to TRBD2. Trimming at V came to 3 bases and at J to 4 bases, leaving 5 bases not matched to a gene. Per the germline V gene, CDR1 is DFQATT and CDR2 is SNEGSKA (reference sequence). The CDR3 runs 14 residues. The CDR3: CSARVAGGYNEQFF. For the CDR3, the DNA is TGCAGTGCTAGGGTTGCGGGAGGTTACAATGAGCAGTTCTTC.

This clonotype appeared a few times. This chain links TRBV29-1 with TRBJ2-7, with 11 bases fitting TRBD1. Trimming took 6 bases from V and 4 from J; bases not matched to a gene: 8. Germline CDR1 is SQVTM and CDR2 is ANQGSEA. This CDR3 is built from 14 residues. CDR3 region: CSVREDRGLYEQYF. The CDR3 DNA is TGCAGCGTACGAGAGGACAGGGGGCTTTACGAGCAGTACTTC.

The CDR3 loop reads CASRETGTNTDTQYF. The DNA of the CDR3 is TGTGCCAGTAGAGAAACAGGGACCAACACAGATACGCAGTATTTT. This chain links TRBV2 with TRBJ2-3; D perhaps matches TRBD1 (6 bases). The CDR3 has 15 amino acids. The V end was cut by 9 bases, the J end by 2 bases, with 18 bases between. Germline CDR1 is SNHLY and CDR2 is FYNNEI.

The chain carries TRBV6-2 or TRBV6-3 and TRBJ2-1, with TRBD2 matching 12 bases. The germline CDR1 and CDR2 sequences are MNHEY and SVGEGT. The CDR3 sequence is 16 residues long. Germline trimming cut 4 bases from V and 12 bases from J; bases unmatched to any gene: 13. The CDR3 is CASSSAGLAGSGVQFF. In DNA form, the CDR3 reads TGTGCCAGCAGTTCCGCTGGACTAGCGGGGTCGGGGGTGCAGTTCTTC.

The chain has TRBV6-5 and TRBJ2-5, with a weak D call TRBD2 (5 bases). This CDR3 region has 13 residues. Between the trimmed V and J ends, which lost 5 bases and 1 base, there was a span of 8 bases. The germline V gene encodes CDR1 MNHEY and CDR2 SVGAGI. CDR3 in amino acids: CASSILAQETQYF. The CDR3 DNA reads TGTGCCAGCAGTATTCTAGCCCAAGAGACCCAGTACTTC.

The J gene is TRBJ2-1, the V gene TRBV28, with 7 bases matching TRBD1. Germline values: CDR1 MDHEN, CDR2 SYDVKM. The CDR3 spans 14 residues. V was pared by 4 bases and J by 8 bases, with 8 bases of the junction left unmatched. The CDR3 DNA is TGTGCCAGCAGTTCCCCAGACAGGGTGGATGAGCAGTTCTTC. Amino acid sequence: CASSSPDRVDEQFF.

The chain joins TRBV20-1 to TRBJ2-7; no reliable D call. Per the germline V gene, CDR1 is DFQATT and CDR2 is SNEGSKA (reference sequence). The length of the CDR3 is 14 residues. The germline V and J ends were trimmed by 0 bases and 2 bases, with 11 bases remaining between them. This CDR3 is CSARDPVKPYEQYF. CDR3 nucleotide sequence: TGCAGTGCTAGAGATCCGGTGAAGCCCTACGAGCAGTACTTC.

This clonotype occurred a few times. The genes are TRBV7-8 and TRBJ2-1, with 7 bases that match TRBD2. With 1 base clipped from V and 0 bases from J, the junction kept 6 bases outside the gene matches. From germline, CDR1 is SGHVS and CDR2 FQNEAQ. The CDR3 consists of 17 residues. CDR3 nucleotide sequence: TGTGCCAGCAGCTTAGGGCGGGGGATCAGCTCCTACAATGAGCAGTTCTTC. Its translation is CASSLGRGISSYNEQFF.

The chain joins TRBV18 to TRBJ1-2, with D uncertain. Germline assignment: CDR1 KGHSH and CDR2 LQKENI. V was clipped by 6 bases and J by 1 base, with 18 bases between them. This CDR3 is 16 amino acids long. In DNA form, the CDR3 reads TGTGCCAGCTCGGCCGGGATCGGCGAAGATAACTATGGCTACACCTTC. Translated, it gives CASSAGIGEDNYGYTF. Combining the CDR3 with reference TRBV18 and TRBJ1-2 gives the whole variable domain NAGVMQNPRHLVRRRGQEARLRCSPMKGHSHVYWYRQLPEEGLKFMVYLQKENIIDESGMPKERFSAEFPKEGPSILRIQQVVRGDSAAYFCASSAGIGEDNYGYTFGSGTRLTVV.